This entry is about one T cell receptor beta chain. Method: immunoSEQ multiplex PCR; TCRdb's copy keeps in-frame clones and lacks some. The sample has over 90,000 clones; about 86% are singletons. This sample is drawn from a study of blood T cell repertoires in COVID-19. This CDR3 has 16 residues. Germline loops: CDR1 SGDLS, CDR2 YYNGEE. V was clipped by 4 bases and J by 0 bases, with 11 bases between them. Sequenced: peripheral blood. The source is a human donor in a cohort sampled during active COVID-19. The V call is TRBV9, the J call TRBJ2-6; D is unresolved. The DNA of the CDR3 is TGTGCCAGCAGCACTCCAGCGAGCTCTGGGGCCAACGTCCTGACTTTC. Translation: CASSTPASSGANVLTF.